This paragraph reports one TCR beta chain. The antigen is undetermined. This sample is part of a study of OX40 agonist ivuxolimab in advanced cancers. Profiled with immunoSEQ multiplex PCR; TCRdb holds only in-frame clones, not every one. Counted here are tens of thousands of clones, over 70% occurring once; the ten biggest clones make up roughly 4%. General study points: Certain nonresponders additionally had low normalized T-cell clonal expansion. Clonal expansion from baseline to week 6 occurred in both CD4+ and CD8+ T cells. The study found that CD8+ T cells averaged more expanded clones than CD4+.

The sequence was collected from an adult with an advanced solid tumor such as melanoma, head and neck, liver or kidney cancer. The material sequenced was CD4+ or CD8+ T cells sorted from blood, taken in a trial of the OX40 agonist ivuxolimab.

The CDR3 DNA is TGTGCCAGCAGTTACCTCAGGACAGGGGGGGAATCACCCCTCCACTTT. It specifies CASSYLRTGGESPLHF. This chain uses TRBV6-5 with TRBJ1-6; TRBD1 agrees at 10 bases. The CDR3 length is 16 residues. Per the germline V gene, CDR1 is MNHEY and CDR2 is SVGAGI. Trimming took 2 bases from V and 10 from J; bases not matched to a gene: 8.